This passage covers 19 T cell receptor beta chains from one sample sequenced in a study of cytomegalovirus exposure and HLA in healthy donors (dated by TCRdb to about 2017). Libraries came from the immunoSEQ multiplex PCR assay. A mixture of 60 forward primers for TCR Vbeta segments and 13 reverse primers for TCR Jbeta segments was used in the multiplex PCR. TCRdb holds this immuneACCESS table with in-frame rearrangements only. Some clones are missing; in checked studies, unresolved V genes explain under half, and the rest has no known cause. The sample table holds 55,000 to 70,000 clones, of which almost 70% were seen once. Clones ranked in the top ten supply about a sixth of the sample. Sequenced: PBMCs. The receptors come from a middle-aged man in good health and CMV-seropositive.

The chain links TRBV27 to TRBJ2-7, with 9 bases identical to TRBD1. The CDR3 is 15 residues long. Per germline, CDR1 MNHEY and CDR2 SMNVEV (reference sequence). The J segment lost 2 bases and the V segment lost 8 bases, leaving 10 bases of the junction unmatched. The CDR3 sequence: CASGDRDRDPYEQYF. CDR3 bases: TGTGCCAGCGGGGACCGGGACAGGGACCCCTACGAGCAGTACTTC.

The table lists this clone with a few counts. V is TRBV11-1 and J is TRBJ2-7; TRBD1 matches at 8 bases. This CDR3 comprises 14 residues. Per germline, CDR1 SGHAT and CDR2 FQDESV (reference sequence). V was pared by 5 bases and J by 4 bases, with 7 bases of the junction left unmatched. The chain's CDR3 is CASSPGQGTYEQYF. DNA of the CDR3: TGTGCCAGCAGCCCCGGACAGGGAACGTACGAGCAGTACTTC.

A few counts support this clone. The chain combines TRBV2 with TRBJ2-7, with 8 bases fitting TRBD1. After removal of 9 bases from V and 7 bases from J, the junction contained 14 bases not matched to a gene. Germline CDR1 is SNHLY and CDR2 is FYNNEI. The CDR3 spans 14 residues. The DNA for the CDR3 is TGTGCCAGTCTAACCCAGGGGGCGCTCGGGGAGCAGTACTTC. Translating gives CASLTQGALGEQYF.

This clone was seen only a few times. This chain uses TRBV4-1 with TRBJ2-7, with D unresolved. The CDR3 totals 13 residues. Germline CDR1 MGHRA, CDR2 YSYEKL. The germline V and J ends were trimmed by 1 base and 6 bases, with 10 bases remaining between them. The CDR3 coding sequence is TGCGCCAGCAGCCAAGTCTTAGTTAGCGAGCAGTACTTC. It encodes CASSQVLVSEQYF.

This chain uses TRBV28 with TRBJ1-1, with unresolved D. Trimming stripped 5 bases from V and 4 bases from J, with 17 bases between. This CDR3 spans 15 amino acids. Germline loops: CDR1 MDHEN, CDR2 SYDVKM. The CDR3 sequence: CASSKADNVGTEAFF. DNA for the CDR3: TGTGCCAGCAGTAAGGCCGACAATGTCGGCACTGAAGCTTTCTTT.

CDR3 amino acids: CASSLGLAGVNTGELFF. As DNA, the CDR3 is TGTGCCAGCAGTCTGGGACTAGCGGGGGTGAACACCGGGGAGCTGTTTTTT. The chain links TRBV27 to TRBJ2-2; 14 nucleotides line up with TRBD2. Germline V CDR1 and CDR2: MNHEY, SMNVEV (reference sequence). The CDR3 sequence is 17 residues long. Losses at the gene ends were 5 bases for V and 1 base for J; bases not matched to a gene: 3.

The chain joins TRBV19 to TRBJ1-1, with TRBD1 matching over 8 bases. Germline V CDR1 and CDR2: LNHDA, SQIVND (reference sequence). The CDR3 is 15 amino acids. The junction had 3 bases not matched to a gene; V was cut back by 3 bases and J by 0 bases. CDR3 in amino acids: CASSMGTGVNTEAFF. DNA for the CDR3: TGTGCCAGTAGTATGGGGACAGGCGTGAACACTGAAGCTTTCTTT.

The chain couples TRBV7-9 to TRBJ1-2; D is unclear. CDR3 length equals 13 residues. Trimming left V 2 bases short and J 6 bases short, with 10 bases between. The germline V gene has CDR1 SEHNR and CDR2 FQNEAQ (reference sequence). CDR3 sequence: CASSLSAGNGYTF. CDR3 nucleotide sequence: TGTGCCAGCAGCTTATCGGCAGGAAATGGCTACACCTTC.

This chain joins TRBV21-1 and TRBJ2-5; the D call TRBD2 from the table was never checked on the DNA. TRBV21-1 is a documented pseudogene. This CDR3 is 17 amino acids long. CDR3 region: CASTRLTSGGGYETQYF. The CDR3, as DNA: TGTGCCAGCACGAGACTCACTAGCGGGGGGGGGTACGAGACCCAGTACTTC.

The V call is TRBV9, the J call TRBJ1-4; D not certain. Germline V CDR1 and CDR2: SGDLS, YYNGEE. V was cut by 4 bases and J by 7 bases, with 14 bases left in between. There are 14 residues in the CDR3. CDR3 in amino acids: CASSPDMVTEKLFF. CDR3 sequence (DNA): TGTGCCAGCAGCCCCGACATGGTCACTGAAAAACTGTTTTTT.

The CDR3 nucleotides read TGTGCCAGCAGCTCACAAGAGACCCAGTACTTC. The encoded protein is CASSSQETQYF. The J gene is TRBJ2-5, the V gene TRBV7-2; D gene unclear. Germline assignment: CDR1 SGHTA and CDR2 FQGNSA. The CDR3 consists of 11 residues. Trimming cost V 4 bases and J 2 bases, with 2 bases left between them.

The genes are TRBV7-2 and TRBJ2-7; 8 bases agree with TRBD2. Germline-derived CDR1 and CDR2 are SGHTA and FQGNSA. Losses at the gene ends were 5 bases for V and 4 bases for J; bases not matched to a gene: 16. This CDR3 is 17 amino acids long. DNA for the CDR3: TGTGCCAGCAGCCCATTAGATGGGACTAGTGTGGGTTACGAGCAGTACTTC. Translation: CASSPLDGTSVGYEQYF.

The rearrangement links TRBV6-1 to TRBJ1-6; 7 bases align to TRBD1. This CDR3 has 14 amino acids. Looked up from germline, CDR1 is MNHNS and CDR2 is SASEGT. V shed 6 bases, J shed 9 bases, and the junction held 8 bases outside the gene matches. This CDR3 reads CASRSDREASPLHF. CDR3 coding DNA: TGTGCCAGCAGATCCGACAGGGAGGCTTCACCCCTCCACTTT.

This clone was recorded a few times. The chain couples TRBV7-2 to TRBJ2-5, with 7 bases that match TRBD2. The CDR3 covers 15 residues. J was trimmed by 4 bases and V by 0 bases; bases with no gene match: 5. The germline V gene has CDR1 SGHTA and CDR2 FQGNSA. In nucleotides, the CDR3 is TGTGCCAGCAGCTTAGCTTGGCGGGGGATAGAGACCCAGTACTTC. Its protein is CASSLAWRGIETQYF.

The chain is built from TRBV7-2 and TRBJ1-6; D is perhaps TRBD1 (5 bases). Trimming shortened V by 6 bases and J by 11 bases, and 17 bases separated the two germline ends. CDR1 SGHTA and CDR2 FQGNSA come from the germline V gene. CDR3 length equals 14 residues. CDR3 nucleotide sequence: TGTGCCAGCAGTAAGGGGCAGGGTGTGACACCCCTCCACTTT. As protein: CASSKGQGVTPLHF.

V gene TRBV14 combines with J gene TRBJ2-1; 11 bases align to TRBD2. The CDR3 contains 14 residues. Germline CDR1 and CDR2: SGHDN and FVKESK. The ends lost 3 bases at V and 7 bases at J; junction bases unmatched: 2. CDR3 bases: TGTGCCAGCAGCCAGGTAGCGGGAGGGAATGAGCAGTTCTTC. This encodes CASSQVAGGNEQFF.

This rearrangement joins TRBV25-1 to TRBJ2-4, with a possible D match to TRBD1 (6 bases). The germline V gene has CDR1 MGHDK and CDR2 SYGVNS. CDR3 length: 15 residues. The V and J ends lost 2 bases and 0 bases respectively, with 8 bases between them. The CDR3 DNA reads as TGTGCCAGCAGTGAAGGACAGACAGCCAAAAACATTCAGTACTTC. The encoded protein is CASSEGQTAKNIQYF.

This rearrangement joins TRBV15 to TRBJ2-3, with 7 bases aligning to TRBD1. Trimming at V came to 5 bases and at J to 3 bases, leaving 8 bases not matched to a gene. The germline V gene has CDR1 LNHNV and CDR2 YYDKDF (reference sequence). The CDR3 is made up of 15 amino acids. CDR3 loop: CATSPLTGSTDTQYF. The CDR3 DNA is TGTGCCACCAGCCCTCTGACAGGGAGTACAGATACGCAGTATTTT.

The V gene is TRBV7-2, the J gene TRBJ1-1; 7 nucleotides align to TRBD1. Unmatched junction bases numbered 7, after V lost 6 bases and J lost 6 bases. Germline CDR1 and CDR2: SGHTA and FQGNSA. This CDR3 is built from 13 residues. The CDR3 nucleotides are TGTGCCAGCAGACAAACAGGGGAGGCTGAAGCTTTCTTT. It encodes CASRQTGEAEAFF.